This T cell receptor (beta chain) was obtained from a study of a mutant IDH1 vaccine in newly diagnosed glioma. Study summary: Following radiotherapy alone, or alongside temozolomide cycles, vaccination was started after an interval of 4-6 weeks. Treated patients, roughly 62% male and around 40% female, averaged about 40 years of age. It was radiotherapy, temozolomide, or both that patients received previously, with most receiving both.

The repertoire was sequenced with immunoSEQ multiplex PCR; TCRdb's copy has only in-frame clones and lacks some. The sample includes roughly 34,000 clones, about 86% of them seen just once. The time point is: week 47, end of study. Every single dose of the vaccine, 300 ug of mutant IDH1 20-mer peptide, came with topical imiquimod. Tumors from donors were new WHO grade 3 or 4 IDH1-mutant astrocytomas with ATRX loss. This clone was counted a few times. Its antigen is currently unknown. V dropped 7 bases and J dropped 5; count of bases not matched to a gene: 3. The CDR3 runs 12 residues. Germline CDR1 LNHDA, CDR2 SQIVND (reference sequence).

The rearrangement links TRBV19 to TRBJ1-1; 8 bases align to TRBD1. The receptor was derived from a man aged 25 to 40 with glioma. The sample was PBMCs, taken from a glioma patient whose treatment included an IDH1 peptide vaccine. In nucleotides, the CDR3 is TGTGCCAGTAAACAGGGGGGGACTGAAGCTTTCTTT. Its protein product is CASKQGGTEAFF.